These 14 T cell receptor beta chains were sequenced from one sample in a study of response to subunit inactivated influenza vaccine. TCRdb recomputed calls from the RT-PCR reads with MiXCR, one row per CDR3 protein. The repertoire holds 490,000 or so distinct CDR3 sequences, with less than 8% as singletons. The material sequenced was PBMCs from blood, taken 23 to 25 months after vaccination. Receptors originate from a man between 45 and 75 years old who received an inactivated influenza vaccine.

This clonotype was detected ten times or more. This chain joins TRBV7-2 and TRBJ2-3; the D call may be TRBD1 or TRBD2 (6 bases each). V lost 0 bases and J lost 4, with 17 bases in between. This CDR3 has 17 amino acids. Germline CDR1 SGHTA, CDR2 FQGNSA. This CDR3 is CASSLAPVGGGADTQYF. The DNA for the CDR3 is TGTGCCAGCAGCTTAGCGCCTGTCGGGGGCGGGGCAGATACGCAGTATTTT.

This clonotype showed up just a few times. This chain connects TRBV14 to TRBJ2-4; 7 bases align to TRBD1. The CDR3 spans 14 residues. Germline V gene data show CDR1 as SGHDN and CDR2 as FVKESK. Unmatched junction bases numbered 8, after V lost 3 bases and J lost 9 bases. The CDR3 reads CASSHTRRGSIQYF. Here the CDR3 DNA reads TGTGCCAGCAGCCATACTCGCAGGGGGAGCATTCAGTACTTC. Variable domain in full (rest from reference TRBV14 and TRBJ2-4): EAGVTQFPSHSVIEKGQTVTLRCDPISGHDNLYWYRRVMGKEIKFLLHFVKESKQDESGMPNNRFLAERTGGTYSTLKVQPAELEDSGVYFCASSHTRRGSIQYFGAGTRLSVL.

The chain couples TRBV29-1 to TRBJ2-7; D is ambiguous. The CDR3 covers 14 residues. Germline V gene lookup returns CDR1 SQVTM and CDR2 ANQGSEA. Trimming took off 2 bases at V and 5 bases at J, with 16 bases between the two ends. CDR3 region: CSVEQRGGSHEQYF. The CDR3 DNA is TGCAGCGTTGAACAGAGAGGCGGATCCCACGAGCAGTACTTC.

V usage is TRBV7-9 and J usage is TRBJ2-7; 7 positions agree with TRBD2. The V gene's germline CDR1 is SEHNR and CDR2 FQNEAQ (reference sequence). There are 17 residues in the CDR3. Trimming took 4 bases from V and 5 from J; bases not matched to a gene: 17. CDR3 loop: CASSSPVAGVADNEQYF. The CDR3 coding sequence is TGTGCCAGCAGCTCCCCAGTGGCGGGAGTCGCAGACAACGAGCAGTACTTC.

This clonotype was seen only once. V and J are TRBV25-1 and TRBJ2-3; tentatively, D is TRBD2 (5 bases). The germline V gene encodes CDR1 MGHDK and CDR2 SYGVNS. Deletions cut 6 bases from V and 2 bases from J, with 18 bases between. The CDR3 has 16 residues. The chain's CDR3 is CASSRGLHCSTDTQYF. The DNA for the CDR3 is TGTGCCAGCAGCCGAGGGCTCCACTGCTCCACAGATACGCAGTATTTT.

This clonotype occurred a few times. Sequence at one end of the junction differs from germline and may be a read error. This chain joins TRBV3-1 and TRBJ2-2; tentatively, D is TRBD2 (5 bases). This CDR3 has 14 amino acids. Germline CDR1 is LGHDT and CDR2 is YNNKEL (reference sequence). CDR3 sequence: CASCHSPGTGELFF. DNA for the CDR3: TGTGCCAGCTGCCATTCCCCGGGAACCGGGGAGCTGTTTTTT. The whole variable domain, filled in from reference TRBV3-1 and TRBJ2-2, reads DTAVSQTPKYLVTQMGNDKSIKCEQNLGHDTMYWYKQDSKKFLKIMFSYNNKELIINETVPNRFSPKSPDKAHLNLHINSLELGDSAVYFCASCHSPGTGELFFGEGSRLTVL.

As to this clonotype: The junction differs from germline at one of its ends, possibly a read error. The CDR3 here is CASSIGTGRLGATETQYF. CDR3 coding DNA: TGTGCCAGTAGTATCGGGACAGGGAGACTAGGGGCCACAGAGACGCAGTATTTT. This sequence joins TRBV19 and TRBJ2-3, with 9 bases identical to TRBD1. The length of the CDR3 is 18 residues. The germline V gene encodes CDR1 LNHDA and CDR2 SQIVND (reference sequence).

This clonotype was seen at least ten times. The chain recombines TRBV11-2 with TRBJ1-2, with D perhaps matching TRBD1 (5 bases). The CDR3 is made up of 11 amino acids. Trimming removed 10 bases from V and 4 bases from J, with 10 bases in between. Germline CDR1 SGHAT, CDR2 FQNNGV. The CDR3: CAIQGGYGYTF. CDR3 nucleotide sequence: TGTGCCATCCAGGGCGGCTATGGCTACACCTTC. Based on the CDR3 plus reference TRBV11-2 and TRBJ1-2, the full variable domain is EAGVAQSPRYKIIEKRQSVAFWCNPISGHATLYWYQQILGQGPKLLIQFQNNGVVDDSQLPKDRFSAERLKGVDSTLKIQPAKLEDSAVYLCAIQGGYGYTFGSGTRLTVV.

This clonotype has at least ten counts. The chain is built from TRBV12-3 or TRBV12-4 and TRBJ2-1; 8 bases map to TRBD1. With 3 bases clipped from V and 1 base from J, the junction kept 2 bases outside the gene matches. The CDR3 loop spans 15 amino acids. This chain's CDR3 is CASSFQGASYNEQFF. Here the CDR3 DNA reads TGTGCCAGCAGTTTTCAGGGGGCGTCCTACAATGAGCAGTTCTTC.

J is TRBJ1-1 and V is TRBV27, with 7 nucleotides matching TRBD1. Per the germline V gene, CDR1 is MNHEY and CDR2 is SMNVEV (reference sequence). Trimming took 3 bases from V and 7 from J; bases not matched to a gene: 8. This CDR3 has 14 residues. This CDR3 is CASSFRAGGGEAFF. The DNA for the CDR3 is TGTGCCAGCAGTTTCCGGGCAGGGGGTGGTGAAGCTTTCTTT.

This clonotype appeared many times. J is TRBJ2-2 and V is TRBV5-1; D gene unclear. V was shortened by 0 bases and J by 4 bases, with 10 bases between the two germline ends. The CDR3 is 15 amino acids. The germline V gene has CDR1 SGHRS and CDR2 YFSETQ. CDR3 amino acids: CASSLGQLLTGELFF. CDR3 in DNA: TGCGCCAGCAGCTTGGGTCAGCTCCTCACCGGGGAGCTGTTTTTT.

V gene TRBV15 combines with J gene TRBJ2-2, with D perhaps TRBD1 (5 bases). This CDR3 spans 15 amino acids. Germline V gene data show CDR1 as LNHNV and CDR2 as YYDKDF (reference sequence). V was cut by 1 base and J by 3 bases, with 9 bases left in between. CDR3 amino acids: CATSRGVQDTGELFF. DNA of the CDR3: TGTGCCACCAGCAGAGGGGTACAGGACACCGGGGAGCTGTTTTTT.

The CDR3 region has the DNA TGTGCCAGCTCACTTATCGTCAGGGATTTGGGTGAGCAGTTCTTC. This sequence encodes CASSLIVRDLGEQFF. The V call is TRBV18, the J call TRBJ2-1; TRBD1 might be the D (5 bases). Trimming stripped 4 bases from V and 9 bases from J, with 19 bases between. This CDR3 contains 15 residues. Germline V lookup: CDR1 KGHSH, CDR2 LQKENI.

This clonotype was picked up many times. The chain recombines TRBV4-3 with TRBJ1-3; D unclear. V dropped 1 base and J dropped 2 bases, with 6 bases sitting between them. This CDR3 region has 14 residues. Germline V lookup: CDR1 LGHNA, CDR2 YSLEER. CDR3 in amino acids: CASSQGSTGNTIYF. The CDR3 DNA reads TGCGCCAGCAGCCAAGGATCCACTGGAAACACCATATATTTT.